The 28 T cell receptor beta chains given below trace back to one sample, sequenced in a study of T cell clonality in common variable immunodeficiency. Measured with immunoSEQ multiplex PCR; TCRdb has only the in-frame clones, and not every one. Found here are 44,000 or so clones, no singletons; the ten largest cover 0.68%. Sequences were obtained from peripheral blood mononuclear cells. These receptors all come from a person aged 18 to 70 in good health.

This clone was seen at least ten times. The missing CDR3 end, 3 residues past where the read stops, is filled in from the germline J gene. V gene TRBV5-1 combines with J gene TRBJ1-1; perhaps TRBD1 as D (5 bases). The CDR3 runs 15 residues. Germline CDR1 and CDR2: SGHRS and YFSETQ. Trimming removed 0 bases from V and 3 bases from J, with 12 bases in between. CDR3 bases read: TGCGCCAGCAGCTTGGTCCAGGGAGTATACACTGAA. It yields the protein CASSLVQGVYTE. The CDR3 as a whole reads CASSLVQGVYTEAFF.

This clone appeared many times. The read ends 3 residues early relative to the CDR3; the germline J gene fills the gap. The chain uses TRBV3-1 (or the pseudogene TRBV3-2) and TRBJ2-1; 7 bases match TRBD1. The CDR3 spans 15 residues. The germline CDR1 and CDR2 sequences are LGHDT and YNNKEL (reference sequence). V was pared by 0 bases and J by 5 bases, with 4 bases of the junction left unmatched. CDR3 sequence: CASSQDTGTDNEQFF. CDR3 DNA (partial): TGTGCCAGCAGCCAAGATACCGGGACAGACAATGAG.

This clone was observed many times. With the read ending 3 residues before the CDR3 end, the germline J gene is used to fill in that end. This chain links TRBV4-2 with TRBJ2-2, with a tentative D call TRBD1 (6 bases). The CDR3 covers 17 residues. Germline V CDR1 and CDR2: LGHNA, YNFKEQ. The V end lost 4 bases, the J end lost 4 bases, and 19 bases lay between the germline ends. CDR3 DNA (partial): TGTGCCAGCAGCCCTCTCAGTTGGGGGCCGGGCACCGGGGAG. Its protein is CASSPLSWGPGTGE. The entire CDR3 protein reads CASSPLSWGPGTGELFF.

About this clone itself: The sequence runs out 3 residues before the end of the CDR3; the remainder is reconstructed from the germline J gene. The chain carries TRBV2 and TRBJ2-7, with D possibly called TRBD1 or TRBD2 (5 bases each). The V gene lost 7 bases and the J gene lost 5 bases, with 15 bases spanning the gap. CDR1 and CDR2 (germline): SNHLY, FYNNEI. The CDR3 contains 13 residues. CDR3 region: CASILEGWHEQYF. The covered CDR3 bases are TGTGCCAGCATTCTAGAGGGGTGGCACGAG.

In this sample, this clone turned up many times. The DNA ends 3 residues before the CDR3 does, and the rest of the CDR3 is filled in from the germline J gene. The V call is TRBV2, the J call TRBJ1-1, with a possible D match to TRBD1 (5 bases). The germline V gene encodes CDR1 SNHLY and CDR2 FYNNEI. V was cut by 5 bases and J by 4 bases, with 14 bases left in between. The CDR3 is 14 residues long. The CDR3 spells CASSKQVRPTEAFF. CDR3 bases read: TGTGCCAGCAGTAAACAGGTTCGTCCCACTGAA.

This clone was observed many times. The sequenced part of the CDR3 DNA is TGTGCCAGCAGCGAGACTAGCGGGAGTGGTGAG. This encodes CASSETSGSGE. The complete CDR3 reads CASSETSGSGEQFF. This chain links TRBV7-6 with TRBJ2-1; 12 bases match TRBD2. Sequencing ends 3 residues short of the CDR3 end; the germline J gene provides the rest. From germline, CDR1 is SGHVS and CDR2 FNYEAQ. V was pared by 5 bases and J by 9 bases, with 5 bases of the junction left unmatched. The CDR3 length is 14 residues.

Ten or more counts support this clone. The CDR3 end is not reached by the read, which stops 3 residues before it; the germline J gene fills it in. This chain uses TRBV3-1 (or the pseudogene TRBV3-2) with TRBJ2-5, with 15 bases matching TRBD2. The CDR3 is made up of 17 amino acids. V shed 6 bases, J shed 1 base, and the junction held 6 bases outside the gene matches. The germline CDR1 and CDR2 sequences are LGHDT and YNNKEL (reference sequence). The sequenced CDR3 bases are TGTGCCAGCAGTTACGGACTAGCGGGGGGGTTCCAAGAGACC. This encodes CASSYGLAGGFQET. The complete CDR3 sequence is CASSYGLAGGFQETQYF.

The sample holds many counts of this clone. The sequenced part of the CDR3 DNA is TGTGCCTGCCAAGGGTCTCTGGGACAGGGGAATTCACCC. It is translated as CACQGSLGQGNSP. The complete CDR3 reads CACQGSLGQGNSPLHF. The J gene is TRBJ1-6, the V gene TRBV30; the match to TRBD1 covers 10 bases. The read halts 3 residues ahead of the CDR3 end, with the missing end drawn from the germline J gene. Losses at the gene ends were 6 bases for V and 7 bases for J; bases not matched to a gene: 12. CDR1 and CDR2 (germline): GTSNPN, SVGIG (reference sequence). This CDR3 has 16 amino acids.

This clone was picked up many times. The CDR3 is cut off 3 residues early in the read; its end comes from the germline J gene. This sequence joins TRBV20-1 and TRBJ2-4; the D gene is possibly TRBD1 (6 bases). The length of the CDR3 is 15 residues. The germline V gene has CDR1 DFQATT and CDR2 SNEGSKA (reference sequence). V lost 7 bases and J 0 bases, leaving 16 bases between the germline ends. The CDR3 loop reads CSVPDSLLAKNIQYF. The CDR3 bases that were read are TGCAGTGTCCCGGACAGTCTACTAGCCAAAAACATT.

This clone was observed at least ten times. The read comes to an end 3 residues before the CDR3 does, leaving the germline J gene to fill in the end. This chain uses TRBV7-9 with TRBJ2-2; possibly TRBD2 for D (6 bases). CDR1 is SEHNR and CDR2 is FQNEAQ in the germline V gene (reference sequence). The CDR3 length is 15 residues. Between the trimmed V and J ends, which lost 0 bases and 5 bases, there was a span of 10 bases. CDR3 DNA (partial): TGTGCCAGCAGCTTAGCAGAGACTAGTACCGGGGAG. Translation: CASSLAETSTGE. The full CDR3 reads CASSLAETSTGELFF.

Notes on this clone: The junction differs from germline at one of its ends, possibly a read error. The read terminates 3 residues ahead of where the CDR3 ends, so the germline J gene completes it. V usage is TRBV2 and J usage is TRBJ1-6; D is ambiguous. Germline loops: CDR1 SNHLY, CDR2 FYNNEI. The CDR3 consists of 16 residues. The sequenced part of the CDR3 DNA is TGTGCCAGCAAAACGGCGCCGGACTCCTCTAATTCACCC. Translation gives CASKTAPDSSNSP. The complete CDR3 sequence is CASKTAPDSSNSPLHF.

This clone was seen at least ten times. Read sequence stops 3 residues before the CDR3 end, and the germline J gene provides the missing end. This chain connects TRBV5-8 to TRBJ2-1; 14 bases are shared with TRBD2. The CDR3 has 15 amino acids. CDR1 is SGHTS and CDR2 is YDEGEE in the germline V gene. J was trimmed by 4 bases and V by 7 bases; bases with no gene match: 4. This CDR3 reads CASVGLAGEYNEQFF. The CDR3 DNA, read in part, is TGTGCCAGCGTGGGACTAGCGGGGGAGTACAATGAG.

This clone was observed at least ten times. The observed sequence ends 3 residues before the CDR3 terminus, with the missing tail filled in from the germline J gene. This chain connects TRBV4-2 to TRBJ2-3; TRBD2 matches 13 bases. The V and J ends lost 0 bases and 4 bases, in that order; junction bases with no gene match: 4. The CDR3 has 17 residues. CDR1 LGHNA and CDR2 YNFKEQ come from the germline V gene. The covered CDR3 bases are TGTGCCAGCAGCCAAGACGGACTAGCGGGAGCGGCAGATACG. Its protein is CASSQDGLAGAADT. The whole CDR3 sequence reads CASSQDGLAGAADTQYF.

This clone was counted at least ten times. The read comes to an end 3 residues before the CDR3 does, leaving the germline J gene to fill in the end. The J gene is TRBJ2-1, the V gene TRBV7-6, with 8 bases that match TRBD2. The CDR3 totals 15 residues. With V trimmed by 2 bases and J by 3 bases, 3 bases remained unmatched. The germline V gene has CDR1 SGHVS and CDR2 FNYEAQ. The part of the CDR3 DNA that was read is TGTGCCAGCAGCTTATCCGGGACTAGCTACAATGAG. Residues: CASSLSGTSYNE. The complete CDR3 sequence is CASSLSGTSYNEQFF.

There are many counts of this clone. The read halts 3 residues ahead of the CDR3 end, with the missing end drawn from the germline J gene. The genes are TRBV4-2 and TRBJ2-3; 9 positions match TRBD2. Germline values: CDR1 LGHNA, CDR2 YNFKEQ. Trimming at V came to 3 bases and at J to 0 bases, leaving 4 bases not matched to a gene. The CDR3 is made up of 16 amino acids. Partial CDR3 DNA: TGTGCCAGCAGCCAGGGGACTAGCTCCAGCACAGATACG. It encodes CASSQGTSSSTDT. The full CDR3 reads CASSQGTSSSTDTQYF.

This clone was observed many times. Read coverage stops 3 residues before the CDR3 terminus; the germline J gene supplies the remainder. The gene calls are TRBV6-1 and TRBJ2-7; 8 nucleotides line up with TRBD1. The length of the CDR3 is 14 residues. Germline V gene sequence: CDR1 MNHNS, CDR2 SASEGT. V dropped 1 base and J dropped 6; count of bases not matched to a gene: 5. The CDR3: CASSEGTGPREQYF. Partial CDR3 DNA: TGTGCCAGCAGTGAAGGGACAGGGCCGCGCGAG.

This clone was counted ten times or more. Sequencing ends 3 residues short of the CDR3 end; the germline J gene provides the rest. The rearrangement links TRBV28 to TRBJ2-1; 11 bases fit TRBD1. Germline assignment: CDR1 MDHEN and CDR2 SYDVKM. V trimming: 2 bases; J trimming: 9 bases; junction bases outside the gene matches: 6. This CDR3 comprises 15 residues. CDR3 protein: CASSLSGTGGAEQFF. The CDR3 bases that were read are TGTGCCAGCAGTTTAAGCGGGACAGGGGGGGCTGAG. Variable domain in full (rest from reference TRBV28 and TRBJ2-1): DVKVTQSSRYLVKRTGEKVFLECVQDMDHENMFWYRQDPGLGLRLIYFSYDVKMKEKGDIPEGYSVSREKKERFSLILESASTNQTSMYLCASSLSGTGGAEQFFGPGTRLTVL.

This clone appeared many times. With the read ending 3 residues before the CDR3 end, the germline J gene is used to fill in that end. The chain couples TRBV2 to TRBJ2-7; D not certain. This CDR3 contains 12 residues. V shed 8 bases and J shed 4 bases, with 12 bases lying between them. CDR1 is SNHLY, CDR2 FYNNEI, per germline. The chain's CDR3 is CASATTKYEQYF. The CDR3 DNA, read in part, is TGTGCCAGCGCCACAACAAAGTACGAG.

Many counts were recorded for this clone. The read falls 3 residues short of the CDR3 end, and the missing part is taken from the germline J gene. The rearrangement joins TRBV20-1 to TRBJ2-1, with 13 bases aligning to TRBD2. The CDR3 length is 14 residues. Per germline, CDR1 DFQATT and CDR2 SNEGSKA (reference sequence). V was pared by 8 bases and J by 6 bases, with 7 bases of the junction left unmatched. CDR3 protein: CSPYTSGRGNEQFF. The part of the CDR3 DNA that was read is TGCAGTCCTTATACTAGCGGGAGGGGCAATGAG.

This clone was detected ten times or more. Sequencing ends 3 residues short of the CDR3 end; the germline J gene provides the rest. This chain links TRBV15 with TRBJ2-1; D may be TRBD1 (5 bases). Germline V gene sequence: CDR1 LNHNV, CDR2 YYDKDF (reference sequence). The CDR3 is 16 amino acids. Trimming left V 0 bases short and J 6 bases short, with 15 bases between. Here the CDR3 reads CATSRDSQGASNEQFF. The covered CDR3 bases are TGTGCCACCAGCAGAGATTCCCAGGGTGCGAGCAATGAG.

In this sample, this clone turned up many times. The observed sequence ends 3 residues before the CDR3 terminus, with the missing tail filled in from the germline J gene. The V and J genes are TRBV7-2 and TRBJ2-3; D remains unclear. The CDR3 length is 15 residues. In germline, CDR1 is SGHTA, CDR2 FQGNSA. The V end was cut by 2 bases, the J end by 0 bases, with 9 bases between. Here the CDR3 reads CASSLFGGSTDTQYF. The covered CDR3 bases are TGTGCCAGCAGCTTATTCGGCGGAAGCACAGATACG.

This clone was counted ten times or more. Read sequence stops 3 residues before the CDR3 end, and the germline J gene provides the missing end. This sequence joins TRBV3-1 (or the pseudogene TRBV3-2) and TRBJ1-4, with D perhaps TRBD1 (5 bases). V lost 0 bases to trimming and J lost 1 base, with 15 bases between them. CDR3 size: 18 residues. Germline V gene sequence: CDR1 LGHDT, CDR2 YNNKEL (reference sequence). The CDR3 here is CASSQDVGPRQTNEKLFF. Partial CDR3 DNA: TGTGCCAGCAGCCAAGATGTGGGGCCACGGCAAACTAATGAAAAA.

This clone came up many times. The read falls 3 residues short of the CDR3 end, and the missing part is taken from the germline J gene. V is TRBV7-6 and J is TRBJ2-1; 8 bases match TRBD2. From germline, CDR1 is SGHVS and CDR2 FNYEAQ. The CDR3 length is 13 residues. V dropped 8 bases and J dropped 7; count of bases not matched to a gene: 7. The CDR3 sequence is CASGLANRNEQFF. CDR3 DNA, as far as it was read: TGTGCCAGCGGACTAGCCAACCGGAATGAG.

In its sample, this clone was seen many times. The CDR3 end lies 3 residues beyond the end of the read and is filled in from the germline J gene. J is TRBJ2-1 and V is TRBV6-1, with D unclear. The CDR3 loop spans 15 amino acids. CDR1 and CDR2 from the germline V gene are MNHNS and SASEGT. Trimming stripped 3 bases from V and 0 bases from J, with 9 bases between. The CDR3 here is CASSDATFSYNEQFF. CDR3 bases read: TGTGCCAGCAGTGATGCTACCTTCTCCTACAATGAG.

Here the CDR3 reads CASSIPLKAMGGTQYF. The DNA read from the CDR3 is TGTGCCAGTAGTATCCCCCTGAAAGCTATGGGGGGTACG. The chain combines TRBV19 with TRBJ2-3; perhaps TRBD2 as D (6 bases). The read halts 3 residues ahead of the CDR3 end, with the missing end drawn from the germline J gene. Trimming removed 3 bases at V and 8 bases at J, with 21 bases between. This CDR3 contains 16 residues. CDR1 LNHDA and CDR2 SQIVND come from the germline V gene (reference sequence).

This clone was observed at least ten times. Read data end 3 residues before the CDR3 end; the end is taken from the germline J gene. This chain connects TRBV5-6 to TRBJ1-5; TRBD1 matches 7 bases. CDR3 length: 15 amino acids. Germline V gene lookup returns CDR1 SGHDT and CDR2 YYEEEE. Unmatched junction bases numbered 5, after V lost 4 bases and J lost 1 base. Here the CDR3 reads CASSQGTVSNQPQHF. The CDR3 bases that were read are TGTGCCAGCAGCCAAGGGACAGTCAGCAATCAGCCC.

This clone was seen ten or more times. Read data end 3 residues before the CDR3 end; the end is taken from the germline J gene. The rearrangement joins TRBV5-4 to TRBJ2-7; no reliable D call. The germline CDR1 and CDR2 sequences are SGHNT and YYREEE (reference sequence). Deletions cut 0 bases from V and 2 bases from J, with 3 bases between. CDR3 size: 12 residues. The CDR3 DNA, read in part, is TGTGCCAGCAGCTTGGGCGCCTACGAG. It codes for CASSLGAYE. The full CDR3 is CASSLGAYEQYF.

This clone was detected many times. Coverage ceases 3 residues before the CDR3 finishes, and the germline J gene fills in the end. The chain is built from TRBV28 and TRBJ2-7; 9 bases are a match to TRBD2. The V gene's germline CDR1 is MDHEN and CDR2 SYDVKM. The CDR3 has 13 amino acids. V lost 5 bases to trimming and J lost 5 bases; unmatched junction nucleotides: 4. The sequenced part of the CDR3 DNA is TGTGCCAGCAGTGAGCGGGAGGCTGACGAG. Residues: CASSEREADE. The entire CDR3 reads CASSEREADEQYF. The full variable domain, its missing parts supplied by reference TRBV28 and TRBJ2-7, is DVKVTQSSRYLVKRTGEKVFLECVQDMDHENMFWYRQDPGLGLRLIYFSYDVKMKEKGDIPEGYSVSREKKERFSLILESASTNQTSMYLCASSEREADEQYFGPGTRLTVT.